One sample yielded the 23 T cell receptor beta chains listed below, sequenced in a study of blood T cell repertoires in COVID-19. Using immunoSEQ multiplex PCR, the repertoire was profiled, and TCRdb retains in-frame clones only, with some absent. The data hold 100,000 to 130,000 clones, with over 60% observed a single time. What was sequenced was peripheral blood. The receptors were gathered from a man aged 65-85 years with acute or convalescent COVID-19.

The chain combines TRBV9 with TRBJ2-1; D remains unclear. Trimming took off 0 bases at V and 4 bases at J, with 11 bases between the two ends. From germline, CDR1 is SGDLS and CDR2 YYNGEE. The CDR3 spans 15 residues. This chain's CDR3 is CASSVDGNRYNEQFF. CDR3 nucleotide sequence: TGTGCCAGCAGCGTAGACGGTAACCGGTACAATGAGCAGTTCTTC.

The rearrangement joins TRBV6-2 or TRBV6-3 to TRBJ2-1, with 14 positions matching TRBD2. The CDR3 has 18 amino acids. With V trimmed by 6 bases and J by 9 bases, 16 bases remained unmatched. Germline V gene data show CDR1 as MNHEY and CDR2 as SVGEGT. CDR3 loop: CASSPDAPGLAGDAEQFF. CDR3 nucleotide sequence: TGTGCCAGCAGCCCCGATGCGCCGGGACTAGCGGGGGACGCTGAGCAGTTCTTC.

The chain has TRBV15 and TRBJ2-2; D uncertain. Per germline, CDR1 LNHNV and CDR2 YYDKDF (reference sequence). The CDR3 is made up of 14 amino acids. Trimming removed 7 bases from V and 6 bases from J, with 15 bases in between. The CDR3 DNA sequence: TGTGCCACCATGGGCCTGACGTCCTCCGGGGAGCTGTTTTTT. It yields the protein CATMGLTSSGELFF.

The table lists this clone with a count of one. This sequence joins TRBV6-5 and TRBJ1-2; TRBD1 might be the D (6 bases). V shed 4 bases and J shed 8 bases, with 8 bases lying between them. CDR3 size: 11 residues. CDR1 is MNHEY, CDR2 SVGAGI, per germline. The chain's CDR3 is CASSWGRGYTF. As DNA, the CDR3 is TGTGCCAGCAGTTGGGGGCGCGGCTACACCTTC.

The gene calls are TRBV5-1 and TRBJ1-4; D unresolved. CDR1 is SGHRS, CDR2 YFSETQ, per germline. V was pared by 4 bases and J by 0 bases, with 7 bases between. This CDR3 has 14 residues. Here the CDR3 DNA reads TGCGCCAGCAGCCACTCCTCAACTAATGAAAAACTGTTTTTT. Its protein product is CASSHSSTNEKLFF.

The chain carries TRBV25-1 and TRBJ1-2, with D hard to call. The V end lost 3 bases, the J end lost 4 bases, and 12 bases lay between the germline ends. The CDR3 covers 14 residues. Germline CDR1 reads MGHDK; CDR2 reads SYGVNS. The CDR3 loop reads CASSEIGEGYGYTF. The CDR3 DNA reads TGTGCCAGCAGTGAGATCGGGGAGGGCTATGGCTACACCTTC.

V is TRBV6-5 and J is TRBJ2-5; 8 bases agree with TRBD2. The ends lost 5 bases at V and 1 base at J; junction bases unmatched: 6. The length of the CDR3 is 15 residues. The germline V gene encodes CDR1 MNHEY and CDR2 SVGAGI. The CDR3 spells CASSKREGPQETQYF. The CDR3 DNA reads TGTGCCAGCAGTAAACGGGAGGGTCCCCAAGAGACCCAGTACTTC.

This sequence joins TRBV6-5 and TRBJ2-7; 11 positions match TRBD1. There are 14 residues in the CDR3. Trimming took 6 bases from V and 5 from J; bases not matched to a gene: 6. The germline CDR1 and CDR2 sequences are MNHEY and SVGAGI. The CDR3 sequence is CASSAGTGGNEQYF. DNA of the CDR3: TGTGCCAGCAGCGCCGGGACAGGGGGGAACGAGCAGTACTTC.

The CDR3 DNA is TGTGCCAGCAGCAAAGCACACAGGGGAGGTTCACCCCTCCACTTT. The encoded protein is CASSKAHRGGSPLHF. The chain links TRBV21-1 to TRBJ1-6; the tabulated D call, TRBD1, remains unverified against the DNA. TRBV21-1 is labeled a pseudogene. The CDR3 extends over 15 amino acids.

Comments on this clone: This specimen includes other DNA sequences encoding the same CDR3. V is TRBV9 and J is TRBJ2-2; 10 nucleotides agree with TRBD2. There are 17 residues in the CDR3. Per the germline V gene, CDR1 is SGDLS and CDR2 is YYNGEE. V lost 0 bases and J lost 2; bases outside the gene matches: 4. CDR3 residues: CASSVASGGPNTGELFF. The CDR3 nucleotides read TGTGCCAGCAGCGTAGCTAGCGGGGGCCCAAACACCGGGGAGCTGTTTTTT.

There are a few counts of this clone. The chain employs TRBV9 and TRBJ2-1; D remains ambiguous. This CDR3 is 13 amino acids long. Trimming pared 3 bases from V and 1 base from J, leaving 5 bases between. In germline, CDR1 is SGDLS, CDR2 YYNGEE. The CDR3 protein is CASSGPSYNEQFF. The CDR3 region has the DNA TGTGCCAGCAGCGGGCCTTCCTACAATGAGCAGTTCTTC.

The rearrangement joins TRBV19 to TRBJ1-1; D call uncertain. This CDR3 is 15 amino acids long. V was pared by 2 bases and J by 1 base, with 11 bases between. Looked up from germline, CDR1 is LNHDA and CDR2 is SQIVND (reference sequence). The CDR3 spells CASSIPRLANTEAFF. In DNA form, the CDR3 reads TGTGCCAGTAGTATACCCCGACTAGCGAACACTGAAGCTTTCTTT.

The V gene is TRBV19, the J gene TRBJ2-2; 11 bases are a match to TRBD1. Germline CDR1 is LNHDA and CDR2 is SQIVND (reference sequence). The length of the CDR3 is 14 residues. Losses at the gene ends were 7 bases for V and 6 bases for J; bases not matched to a gene: 4. The CDR3, as DNA: TGTGCCAGTACCGGACAGGGGGCGGCCGGGGAGCTGTTTTTT. Translating it yields CASTGQGAAGELFF. Drawing the rest from reference TRBV19 and TRBJ2-2, the complete variable domain is DGGITQSPKYLFRKEGQNVTLSCEQNLNHDAMYWYRQDPGQGLRLIYYSQIVNDFQKGDIAEGYSVSREKKESFPLTVTSAQKNPTAFYLCASTGQGAAGELFFGEGSRLTVL.

This chain connects TRBV2 to TRBJ1-6, with unresolved D. Trimming took off 4 bases at V and 7 bases at J, with 17 bases between the two ends. This CDR3 comprises 16 residues. Germline values: CDR1 SNHLY, CDR2 FYNNEI. The CDR3 loop reads CASSVRPTPINSPLHF. DNA for the CDR3: TGTGCCAGCAGTGTTCGTCCAACTCCTATAAATTCACCCCTCCACTTT.

The rearrangement joins TRBV3-1 (or the pseudogene TRBV3-2) to TRBJ1-3; D gene unclear. The CDR3 is made up of 15 amino acids. Trimming took 4 bases from V and 0 from J, leaving 10 bases between them. Germline V CDR1 and CDR2: LGHDT, YNNKEL (reference sequence). The CDR3 nucleotides are TGTGCCAGCAGCCCGACACAAAGCTCTGGAAACACCATATATTTT. This gives the protein CASSPTQSSGNTIYF.

This sequence joins TRBV2 and TRBJ2-7; no clear D gene. CDR3 length: 12 amino acids. Germline V gene lookup returns CDR1 SNHLY and CDR2 FYNNEI. The germline V and J ends were trimmed by 8 bases and 4 bases, with 12 bases remaining between them. The CDR3 DNA reads TGTGCCAGCCTTGAAAGCCAATACGAGCAGTACTTC. It specifies CASLESQYEQYF.

This clone was seen more than once but under ten times. The rearrangement joins TRBV29-1 to TRBJ2-5; D not certain. The CDR3 is made up of 11 amino acids. Germline CDR1 is SQVTM and CDR2 is ANQGSEA. V lost 6 bases and J lost 1, with 6 bases in between. CDR3 amino acids: CSVSRQETQYF. CDR3 DNA sequence: TGCAGCGTCTCGCGCCAAGAGACCCAGTACTTC. Full variable domain (remainder filled in from reference TRBV29-1 and TRBJ2-5): SAVISQKPSRDICQRGTSLTIQCQVDSQVTMMFWYRQQPGQSLTLIATANQGSEATYESGFVIDKFPISRPNLTFSTLTVSNMSPEDSSIYLCSVSRQETQYFGPGTRLLVL.

J is TRBJ1-2 and V is TRBV6-5; possible D gene TRBD1, 6 bases. In germline, CDR1 is MNHEY, CDR2 SVGAGI. The CDR3 has 13 amino acids. Trimming removed 5 bases at V and 4 bases at J, with 11 bases between. The chain's CDR3 is CASSIQGTYGYTF. The CDR3 DNA is TGTGCCAGCAGTATACAGGGTACCTATGGCTACACCTTC.

The chain uses TRBV5-4 and TRBJ1-2, with 9 bases matching TRBD1. V dropped 0 bases and J dropped 8; count of bases not matched to a gene: 8. Germline V gene data show CDR1 as SGHNT and CDR2 as YYREEE (reference sequence). CDR3 length: 15 amino acids. CDR3 protein: CASSLEGQGGKGYTF. CDR3 DNA sequence: TGTGCCAGCAGCTTGGAGGGACAGGGAGGAAAAGGCTACACCTTC.

In nucleotides, the CDR3 is TGTGCTAGTGGTTTCACAGGGAACACTGAAGCTTTCTTT. This gives the protein CASGFTGNTEAFF. V gene TRBV12-5 combines with J gene TRBJ1-1; weak D call: TRBD1 (5 bases). The CDR3 covers 13 residues. Germline assignment: CDR1 LGHNT and CDR2 FRNRAP. Trimming removed 3 bases from V and 1 base from J, with 6 bases in between.

The genes are TRBV3-1 (or the pseudogene TRBV3-2) and TRBJ1-2, with D perhaps TRBD1 (5 bases). This CDR3 has 16 amino acids. Germline-derived CDR1 and CDR2 are LGHDT and YNNKEL (reference sequence). The V and J ends lost 1 base and 4 bases respectively, with 16 bases between them. In nucleotides, the CDR3 is TGTGCCAGCAGCCAAGTCGGGGGGTACGACTTCTATGGCTACACCTTC. It encodes CASSQVGGYDFYGYTF.

This clone was detected only a few times. The V gene is TRBV2, the J gene TRBJ1-6; D unclear. Trimming removed 4 bases from V and 9 bases from J, with 10 bases in between. The CDR3 extends over 13 amino acids. The germline V gene has CDR1 SNHLY and CDR2 FYNNEI. The CDR3 loop is CASSGAEASPLHF. The CDR3 region has the DNA TGTGCCAGCAGTGGGGCGGAGGCTTCACCCCTCCACTTT.

Only a few counts were recorded for this clone. The CDR3 DNA follows: TGTGCCACCGCTTGGACAGCTCTTAGCAATCAGCCCCAGCATTTT. Amino acids: CATAWTALSNQPQHF. J is TRBJ1-5 and V is TRBV19; the D gene is possibly TRBD1 (6 bases). Per the germline V gene, CDR1 is LNHDA and CDR2 is SQIVND (reference sequence). Trimming left V 10 bases short and J 0 bases short, with 16 bases between. There are 15 residues in the CDR3.